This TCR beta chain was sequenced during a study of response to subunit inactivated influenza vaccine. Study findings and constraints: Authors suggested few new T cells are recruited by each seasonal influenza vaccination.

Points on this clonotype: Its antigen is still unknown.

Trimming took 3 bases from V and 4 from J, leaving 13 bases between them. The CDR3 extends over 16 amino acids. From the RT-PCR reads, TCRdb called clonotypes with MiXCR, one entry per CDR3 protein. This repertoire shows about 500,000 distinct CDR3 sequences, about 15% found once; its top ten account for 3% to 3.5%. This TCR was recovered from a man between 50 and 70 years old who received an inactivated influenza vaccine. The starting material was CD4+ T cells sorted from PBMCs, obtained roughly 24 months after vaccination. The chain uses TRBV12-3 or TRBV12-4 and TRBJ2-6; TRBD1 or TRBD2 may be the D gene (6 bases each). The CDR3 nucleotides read TGTGCCAGCAGTTTCGGGGGCGTGAGCGGGGCCAACGTCCTGACTTTC. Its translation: CASSFGGVSGANVLTF.